This TCR beta chain was found in a study of T cell responses to AZD1222 COVID-19 vaccine. Points from the study as a whole: The sample set comprised mostly white British donors with more females, and clonal diversity was possibly underestimated.

Measured with immunoSEQ multiplex PCR; TCRdb has only the in-frame clones, and not every one. The sample has around 80,000 clones, under 90% seen once. Comment on this clone: The target antigen is unknown.

Germline CDR1 MNHEY, CDR2 SMNVEV (reference sequence). V gave up 4 bases and J gave up 2 bases, with 8 bases separating them. The CDR3 spans 14 residues. This TCR came from an adult who received the AZD1222 COVID-19 vaccine. The sequencing used peripheral blood, collected 28 days after the second AZD1222 dose. J is TRBJ2-2 and V is TRBV27, with D possibly being TRBD1 (5 bases). CDR3 amino acids: CASSYQGNTGELFF. CDR3 DNA: TGTGCCAGCAGTTACCAGGGTAACACCGGGGAGCTGTTTTTT.